The 22 T cell receptor beta chains given below trace back to one sample, sequenced in a study of blood T cell repertoires in COVID-19. TCRdb keeps only in-frame clones here, not all; method: immunoSEQ multiplex PCR. Of some 210,000 clones in the sample, around four fifths are singletons; the top ten hold less than 3.5%. What was sequenced was peripheral blood. The source is a man aged 50 or older with active or convalescent COVID-19.

The chain uses TRBV1 and TRBJ1-1; the table's D call of TRBD1 was not tested on the DNA. TRBV1 is classified as a pseudogene. The CDR3 runs 12 residues. CDR3 bases: TGCACCAGCAGCCAAGAGAAGGGGGAAGCTTTCTTT. Protein product: CTSSQEKGEAFF.

The rearrangement uses TRBV7-9 and TRBJ2-1; 8 bases agree with TRBD2. Germline trimming cut 3 bases from V and 2 bases from J; bases unmatched to any gene: 3. This CDR3 contains 15 residues. CDR1 and CDR2 from the germline V gene are SEHNR and FQNEAQ (reference sequence). CDR3: CASSLSSGPYNEQFF. The CDR3 bases are TGTGCCAGCAGCTTGTCTAGCGGGCCCTACAATGAGCAGTTCTTC.

V usage is TRBV7-9 and J usage is TRBJ2-1; a possible D gene is TRBD2 (6 bases). CDR1 SEHNR and CDR2 FQNEAQ come from the germline V gene (reference sequence). The CDR3 totals 19 residues. Trimming cost V 5 bases and J 0 bases, with 23 bases left between them. The CDR3 sequence is CASSPPRRASVSSYNEQFF. In nucleotides, the CDR3 is TGTGCCAGCAGCCCACCCCGTCGCGCTAGCGTTAGCTCCTACAATGAGCAGTTCTTC.

The chain has TRBV4-1 and TRBJ2-1; 7 nucleotides agree with TRBD2. The ends lost 1 base at V and 5 bases at J; junction bases unmatched: 5. Germline loops: CDR1 MGHRA, CDR2 YSYEKL. The CDR3 loop spans 15 amino acids. CDR3 sequence reads: CASSQVLGGNNEQFF. CDR3 DNA sequence: TGCGCCAGCAGCCAAGTCCTGGGAGGGAACAATGAGCAGTTCTTC.

V is TRBV18 and J is TRBJ2-7, with TRBD2 identical over 10 bases. V lost 3 bases to trimming and J lost 3 bases; unmatched junction nucleotides: 14. The V gene's germline CDR1 is KGHSH and CDR2 LQKENI. The CDR3 extends over 18 amino acids. The CDR3 nucleotides read TGTGCCAGCTCACCTGCAGGGCTAGCGGGAGTCATTGTCTACGAGCAGTACTTC. Its translation: CASSPAGLAGVIVYEQYF.

The rearrangement links TRBV5-6 to TRBJ1-1, with 10 positions matching TRBD1. With V trimmed by 4 bases and J by 11 bases, 14 bases remained unmatched. This CDR3 is 15 amino acids long. Germline loops: CDR1 SGHDT, CDR2 YYEEEE. DNA for the CDR3: TGTGCCAGCAGCCCGATAAGCGGGACAGGGGTTGAGGCTTTCTTT. Translated, it gives CASSPISGTGVEAFF.

V and J are TRBV29-1 and TRBJ1-2, with TRBD1 identical over 7 bases. The CDR3 extends over 18 amino acids. Germline V gene lookup returns CDR1 SQVTM and CDR2 ANQGSEA. The ends lost 5 bases at V and 5 bases at J; junction bases unmatched: 23. The CDR3 sequence: CSVRDTGQREPRGYGYTF. The CDR3 region has the DNA TGCAGCGTTAGAGATACCGGGCAAAGGGAGCCCAGGGGGTATGGCTACACCTTC. The variable domain in full, with the rest retrieved from reference TRBV29-1 and TRBJ1-2, is SAVISQKPSRDICQRGTSLTIQCQVDSQVTMMFWYRQQPGQSLTLIATANQGSEATYESGFVIDKFPISRPNLTFSTLTVSNMSPEDSSIYLCSVRDTGQREPRGYGYTFGSGTRLTVV.

V usage is TRBV6-6 and J usage is TRBJ1-1, with unresolved D. The CDR3 is made up of 13 amino acids. Germline CDR1 is MNHNY and CDR2 is SVGAGI (reference sequence). Between the trimmed V and J ends, which lost 6 bases and 6 bases, there was a span of 14 bases. The CDR3 is CASSPPVVPEAFF. CDR3 bases: TGTGCCAGCAGCCCTCCGGTTGTCCCTGAAGCTTTCTTT.

This rearrangement joins TRBV28 to TRBJ2-5; weak D call: TRBD1 (6 bases). Per the germline V gene, CDR1 is MDHEN and CDR2 is SYDVKM. V lost 6 bases and J 7 bases, leaving 15 bases between the germline ends. There are 13 residues in the CDR3. The CDR3: CASRSGQPGTQYF. CDR3 DNA sequence: TGTGCCAGCAGATCCGGACAGCCGGGGACCCAGTACTTC.

The genes are TRBV27 and TRBJ2-1, with D possibly being TRBD2 (6 bases). Germline V gives CDR1 MNHEY, CDR2 SMNVEV (reference sequence). The length of the CDR3 is 14 residues. V lost 7 bases and J 7 bases, leaving 17 bases between the germline ends. CDR3 coding DNA: TGTGCCAGCACTTCGGGGGTAAGAGGTAATGAGCAGTTCTTC. This encodes CASTSGVRGNEQFF.

The chain combines TRBV28 with TRBJ2-7, with a weak D call TRBD1 (6 bases). The CDR3 is made up of 14 amino acids. The ends were cut back, 4 bases at V and 3 bases at J, with 13 bases in the middle. Per the germline V gene, CDR1 is MDHEN and CDR2 is SYDVKM. CDR3 in amino acids: CASSYPLGHYEQYF. CDR3 nucleotides: TGTGCCAGCAGTTACCCCCTGGGACACTACGAGCAGTACTTC.

This sequence joins TRBV18 and TRBJ2-3; the D gene is possibly TRBD2 (5 bases). CDR3 length: 17 amino acids. Trimming cost V 6 bases and J 2 bases, with 21 bases left between them. Germline values: CDR1 KGHSH, CDR2 LQKENI. CDR3 region: CASSPTDGLYSTDTQYF. CDR3 sequence (DNA): TGTGCCAGCTCGCCTACGGACGGACTCTACTCCACAGATACGCAGTATTTT.

The J gene is TRBJ2-3, the V gene TRBV5-4; 9 bases line up with TRBD2. The V and J ends lost 0 bases and 5 bases, in that order; junction bases with no gene match: 7. Germline CDR1 SGHNT, CDR2 YYREEE (reference sequence). The CDR3 runs to 16 residues. CDR3 in amino acids: CASSLDAGGPKDTQYF. For the CDR3, the DNA is TGTGCCAGCAGCTTGGACGCGGGAGGGCCTAAAGATACGCAGTATTTT.

This chain joins TRBV19 and TRBJ2-4, with D hard to call. The V end lost 5 bases, the J end lost 6 bases, and 11 bases lay between the germline ends. This CDR3 is 13 amino acids long. Germline assignment: CDR1 LNHDA and CDR2 SQIVND (reference sequence). CDR3 protein: CASSQDIRNIQYF. The CDR3 DNA is TGTGCCAGTAGTCAAGACATCCGAAACATTCAGTACTTC. The whole variable domain, filled in from reference TRBV19 and TRBJ2-4, reads DGGITQSPKYLFRKEGQNVTLSCEQNLNHDAMYWYRQDPGQGLRLIYYSQIVNDFQKGDIAEGYSVSREKKESFPLTVTSAQKNPTAFYLCASSQDIRNIQYFGAGTRLSVL.

This chain connects TRBV27 to TRBJ1-1, with no clear D. The CDR3 contains 13 residues. V shed 3 bases and J shed 1 base, with 6 bases lying between them. Looked up from germline, CDR1 is MNHEY and CDR2 is SMNVEV (reference sequence). The CDR3 DNA is TGTGCCAGCAGTTTGGTGAGGAACACTGAAGCTTTCTTT. It codes for CASSLVRNTEAFF.

This chain joins TRBV24-1 and TRBJ2-7, with TRBD1 matching over 10 bases. The ends lost 7 bases at V and 4 bases at J; junction bases unmatched: 15. In germline, CDR1 is KGHDR, CDR2 SFDVKD. The CDR3 covers 17 residues. CDR3 nucleotide sequence: TGTGCCACCAGCGGTAGAGGGGGACAGGGGACGTTGTACGAGCAGTACTTC. Translating gives CATSGRGGQGTLYEQYF.

This clone was seen a single time. The V call is TRBV18, the J call TRBJ1-2; D perhaps matches TRBD1 (5 bases). Germline V gives CDR1 KGHSH, CDR2 LQKENI. The CDR3 spans 13 residues. Trimming cost V 3 bases and J 6 bases, with 11 bases left between them. The CDR3 reads CASSPQGGNGYTF. CDR3 sequence (DNA): TGTGCCAGCTCACCCCAGGGAGGAAATGGCTACACCTTC.

The rearrangement links TRBV10-3 to TRBJ1-6, with D unresolved. Germline-derived CDR1 and CDR2 are ENHRY and SYGVKD. With 2 bases removed from V and 7 bases from J, the gap between germline ends came to 18 bases. The length of the CDR3 is 17 residues. The CDR3 coding sequence is TGTGCCATCAGTGAGGTTCTGGCTGATTTCTTAAATTCACCCCTCCACTTT. It codes for CAISEVLADFLNSPLHF.

The chain is built from TRBV24-1 and TRBJ1-5; D is undetermined. The V gene lost 6 bases and the J gene lost 7 bases, with 12 bases spanning the gap. Germline lookup yields CDR1 KGHDR and CDR2 SFDVKD. The CDR3 is made up of 13 amino acids. The CDR3 bases are TGTGCCACCAGTCGGTGGAGTGGCCAGCCCCAGCATTTT. Translation: CATSRWSGQPQHF.

V and J are TRBV20-1 and TRBJ2-5; 13 bases align to TRBD2. The germline V gene encodes CDR1 DFQATT and CDR2 SNEGSKA (reference sequence). Trimming removed 3 bases from V and 7 bases from J; junction bases left unmatched: 2. The CDR3 spans 13 residues. CDR3 amino acids: CSASTSGGGTQYF. In nucleotides, the CDR3 is TGCAGTGCTAGTACTAGCGGGGGGGGGACCCAGTACTTC.

This clone was counted between two and nine times. The chain joins TRBV7-2 to TRBJ2-2; D call uncertain. The CDR3 length is 14 residues. V was shortened by 1 base and J by 1 base, with 4 bases between the two germline ends. CDR1 is SGHTA, CDR2 FQGNSA, per germline. The CDR3, as DNA: TGTGCCAGCAGCTTAGGACTGAACACCGGGGAGCTGTTTTTT. Amino acids: CASSLGLNTGELFF.

The V and J genes are TRBV4-2 and TRBJ2-3; 14 bases line up with TRBD2. Losses at the gene ends were 0 bases for V and 5 bases for J; bases not matched to a gene: 4. CDR1 is LGHNA, CDR2 YNFKEQ, per germline. The CDR3 is 17 residues long. The CDR3, as DNA: TGTGCCAGCAGCCAAGATCGGACTAGCGGGGGGAGAGATACGCAGTATTTT. Amino acid sequence: CASSQDRTSGGRDTQYF.